The present entry profiles one T cell receptor beta chain with its context. One entry per CDR3 protein results from TCRdb running MiXCR on the 5' RACE reads. The repertoire holds 120,000 to 150,000 distinct CDR3 sequences, roughly 7.7% seen once, with about 7.3% in the top ten. This specimen comes from a study of CD8 T cells in ankylosing spondylitis. Trimming took off 4 bases at V and 8 bases at J, with 12 bases between the two ends. CDR1 is LGHNA, CDR2 YSLEER, per germline. This CDR3 contains 13 residues. V is TRBV4-3 and J is TRBJ2-1; D might be TRBD1 (7 bases). The receptor's source is a male donor with ankylosing spondylitis. Source material: synovial fluid, either unsorted or a sorted T cell fraction (not recorded which). CDR3 loop: CASSRRRGDEQFF. Written as DNA, the CDR3 is TGCGCCAGCAGCCGCCGCAGGGGGGATGAGCAGTTCTTC.